This T cell receptor beta chain was captured in a study of T cell repertoires in cytomegalovirus infection. Turning to the study itself: Evidence of both CMV infection and a matching HLA type came from public TCR beta signatures.

TCRdb redid the calling of the reads with MiXCR, one entry per CDR3 protein. The profile shows 200,000 to 300,000 distinct CDR3 sequences, roughly an eighth of them singletons. This CDR3 spans 18 amino acids. With 1 base removed from V and 0 bases from J, the gap between germline ends came to 13 bases. From germline, CDR1 is LGHDT and CDR2 YNNKEL (reference sequence). The clonotype was recovered from a human donor in good health (CMV status not recorded). Some clones in this sample may be carry-over from other donors' samples. J is TRBJ2-6 and V is TRBV3-1, with D possibly being TRBD2 (6 bases). Sequenced input: PBMCs. The CDR3 is CASSQGQGLSSGANVLTF. The CDR3 DNA follows: TGTGCCAGCAGCCAAGGCCAGGGACTGAGCTCTGGGGCCAACGTCCTGACTTTC. The full variable domain, completed using reference TRBV3-1 and TRBJ2-6, is DTAVSQTPKYLVTQMGNDKSIKCEQNLGHDTMYWYKQDSKKFLKIMFSYNNKELIINETVPNRFSPKSPDKAHLNLHINSLELGDSAVYFCASSQGQGLSSGANVLTFGAGSRLTVL.